The clone carrying this TCR beta chain has only a few counts. Antigen: not known. Time point: patch test 1, 2 weeks after DPC sensitization. Sample treatment: therapeutic diphenylcyclopropenone sensitization with weekly scalp DPC. Prior to application of each patch test, blood was drawn. These data originate in a study of human T cells and chemical hapten exposure. In the study overall: Small pooled library volume differences mainly caused per-sample TCR yield variation.

TCRdb itself ran the RACE reads through MiXCR, one entry per CDR3 protein. The sample records around 100,000 distinct CDR3 sequences, approximately 10% being singletons. Regarding the study as a whole: Counts of expanded TCRs (at PT1) showed a positive correlation with patch test score.

This CDR3 has 15 amino acids. The genes are TRBV12-3 or TRBV12-4 and TRBJ2-1; D is possibly TRBD1 (6 bases). The clonotype originates from a woman between 35 and 50 years old with alopecia areata. Some clones in this sample may be carry-over from other donors' samples. Sequencing used whole blood, obtained in connection with sensitization to the hapten diphenylcyclopropenone (DPC). CDR3 amino acids: CASNRAGSSYNEQFF. As DNA, the CDR3 is TGTGCTAGTAACAGGGCCGGAAGCTCCTACAATGAGCAGTTCTTC.